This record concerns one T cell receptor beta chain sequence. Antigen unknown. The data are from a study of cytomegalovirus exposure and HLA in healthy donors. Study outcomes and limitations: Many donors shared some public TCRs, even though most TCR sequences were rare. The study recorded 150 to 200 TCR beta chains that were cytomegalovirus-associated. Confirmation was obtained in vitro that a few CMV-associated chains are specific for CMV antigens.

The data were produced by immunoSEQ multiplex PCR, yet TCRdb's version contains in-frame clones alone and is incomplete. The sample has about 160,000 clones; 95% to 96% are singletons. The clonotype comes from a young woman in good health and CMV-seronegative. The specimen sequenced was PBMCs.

The CDR3 here is CASSFSVLSEAFF. The DNA for the CDR3 is TGCGCCAGCAGCTTTAGTGTTCTCTCTGAAGCTTTCTTT. The chain recombines TRBV5-1 with TRBJ1-1; D not resolved. This CDR3 contains 13 residues. Germline V gene data show CDR1 as SGHRS and CDR2 as YFSETQ. V was shortened by 2 bases and J by 6 bases, with 11 bases between the two germline ends.